This T cell receptor (beta chain) was obtained from a study of T-cell memory formation after mild COVID-19. 5'RACE primed at constant segments yielded TCR alpha and TCR beta cDNA libraries bearing sample barcodes and UMIs. MiXCR was run by TCRdb on the 5' RACE reads, yielding one entry per CDR3 protein. The data contain 300,000 or so distinct CDR3 sequences, roughly 17% of them singletons. Study conclusions and caveats: Clones that contracted from day 15 to 85 had balanced CD4/CD8; later expanders were CD4+ biased. Some clones that responded turned up in pre-infection memory, which suggests that cross-reactive memory joined in.

Comment on this clonotype: What it binds is unknown.

Material for sequencing was PBMCs or a T cell subset sorted from them (not recorded which). The sequence was collected from a man between 18 and 35 years old who had mild COVID-19 (a few samples of this study predate the infection). Cell type and time point are not known.

The CDR3 sequence: CASRARLTDTQYF. The CDR3, as DNA: TGTGCCAGCCGGGCCAGGTTGACAGATACGCAGTATTTT. The chain joins TRBV21-1 to TRBJ2-3; the table calls TRBD1, which could not be checked here. TRBV21-1 is a pseudogene locus. This CDR3 contains 13 residues.